Listed below are T cell receptor beta chains from one sample, sequenced in a study of post-analysis software for immune sequencing data. MiXCR, run by TCRdb on the PCR reads, gives a single entry per CDR3 protein. The data contain 150,000 to 200,000 distinct CDR3 sequences, about 29% of them seen just once; the ten biggest clones take up about 1.4%. Sequenced: blood. These receptors originate from a girl aged 5 to 17 with multiple sclerosis. The CDR3 runs from the conserved cysteine through the conserved F or W. Fields, in order: J gene, V gene, CDR3 protein.

j_gene: TRBJ1-1
v_gene: TRBV2
CDR3aa: CASSGGYVRNTEAFF

j_gene: TRBJ2-7
v_gene: TRBV4-1
CDR3aa: CASSPHGGGYEQYF

j_gene: TRBJ2-3
v_gene: TRBV18
CDR3aa: CASSLTRTSGSTDTQYF

j_gene: TRBJ2-2
v_gene: TRBV4-2
CDR3aa: CASSQDADANTGELFF

j_gene: NA
v_gene: TRBV20-1
CDR3aa: CSARDLASGGTLRETQYF

j_gene: TRBJ1-2
v_gene: TRBV28
CDR3aa: CASIQHNNYGYTF

j_gene: TRBJ2-5
v_gene: TRBV20-1
CDR3aa: CSARDLKRENWETQYF

j_gene: TRBJ1-5
v_gene: TRBV9
CDR3aa: CASSVDGSGYQPQHF

j_gene: TRBJ1-6
v_gene: TRBV5-6
CDR3aa: CASSTSGIHRDSPPHF

j_gene: TRBJ2-3
v_gene: TRBV5-4
CDR3aa: CASSWDGSADTQYF

j_gene: TRBJ2-1
v_gene: TRBV27
CDR3aa: CASSLTFGGQGNEQFF

j_gene: TRBJ2-2
v_gene: TRBV28
CDR3aa: CASRPGSRTGELFF

j_gene: TRBJ2-7
v_gene: TRBV7-2
CDR3aa: CASTSSPGDYEQYF

j_gene: TRBJ2-1
v_gene: TRBV12-3/TRBV12-4
CDR3aa: CASRSSGSTYHEQFF

j_gene: TRBJ2-2
v_gene: TRBV29-1
CDR3aa: CSVLPASHTGELFF

j_gene: TRBJ2-3
v_gene: TRBV12-3/TRBV12-4
CDR3aa: CASSSHLSTDAQYF

j_gene: TRBJ1-1
v_gene: TRBV20-1
CDR3aa: CSATGTDTEAFF

j_gene: TRBJ1-2
v_gene: TRBV12-3/TRBV12-4
CDR3aa: CASSLDRVYGYTF

j_gene: TRBJ1-2
v_gene: TRBV7-2
CDR3aa: CASSLAVATNYGYTF

j_gene: TRBJ1-5
v_gene: TRBV15
CDR3aa: CATSRDRVGQPQHF

j_gene: TRBJ2-7
v_gene: TRBV19
CDR3aa: CASSWTLMSSYEQYF

j_gene: TRBJ1-2
v_gene: TRBV7-9
CDR3aa: CASSLGAGNGYTF

j_gene: TRBJ1-2
v_gene: TRBV7-2
CDR3aa: CASSFQTQTVGGYTF

j_gene: TRBJ2-7
v_gene: TRBV10-3
CDR3aa: CATEWGAGEGEQYF

j_gene: TRBJ2-1
v_gene: TRBV9
CDR3aa: CASSVEGGFNEQFF

j_gene: TRBJ2-3
v_gene: TRBV7-2
CDR3aa: CASSFTSGGADTQYF

j_gene: NA
v_gene: TRBV7-8
CDR3aa: CASSLRLGADGFEQYF

j_gene: TRBJ2-5
v_gene: TRBV10-3
CDR3aa: CAISGIGRETQYF

j_gene: TRBJ2-7
v_gene: TRBV11-2
CDR3aa: CASSLALGLAGGMGETRYF

j_gene: TRBJ2-7
v_gene: TRBV7-6
CDR3aa: CASSLAVAGEQYF

j_gene: TRBJ2-5
v_gene: TRBV15
CDR3aa: CATSGGQNRETQYF

j_gene: TRBJ1-1
v_gene: TRBV6-6
CDR3aa: CATKKEGYTEAFF

j_gene: TRBJ2-3
v_gene: TRBV20-1
CDR3aa: CSARPAGITDTQYF

j_gene: TRBJ1-1
v_gene: TRBV29-1
CDR3aa: CSVAQGERTEAFF

j_gene: TRBJ2-7
v_gene: TRBV7-9
CDR3aa: CASSLVLAGAYNEQYF

j_gene: TRBJ1-1
v_gene: TRBV6-5
CDR3aa: CATKLVGGKAFF

j_gene: TRBJ2-7
v_gene: TRBV11-2
CDR3aa: CASSLGRILYEQYF